The rows below give T cell receptor beta chains drawn from one sample of a study of Graves' ophthalmopathy and Graves' hyperthyroidism. From the multiplex PCR reads, TCRdb called clonotypes with MiXCR, one entry per CDR3 protein. The sample has approximately 41,000 distinct CDR3 sequences, under 65% seen once. The material sequenced was peripheral blood. The receptor set was obtained from an adult man with Graves' ophthalmopathy. The CDR3 runs from the conserved cysteine through the conserved F or W.

>TRBV4-1|TRBJ1-2
CASSQDYTAVNYGYTF
>TRBV2|TRBJ2-1
CASSGTSGGLYNEQFF
>TRBV10-1|TRBJ2-3
CASSDGQGGTDTQYF
>TRBV7-3|TRBJ2-6
CASSATVSGANVLTF
>TRBV20-1|TRBJ1-4
CSARDSGRRVGEKLFF
>TRBV24-1|TRBJ2-1
CATSGTTSFTANNEQFF
>TRBV24-1|TRBJ2-2
CATSGKDRGELFF
>TRBV29-1|TRBJ2-1
CSVEGTSGYNEQFF
>TRBV10-3|TRBJ2-6
CAIAPIGGGAGANVLTF
>TRBV4-2|TRBJ1-2
CASRGGEGEVGYTF
>TRBV9|TRBJ2-7
CASSEQPGISYEQYF
>TRBV5-6|TRBJ2-1
CACSPFAGREQFF
>TRBV20-1|TRBJ2-3
CSARDRGDTQYF
>TRBV27|TRBJ2-2
CASSLLTGPTGELFF
>TRBV7-9|TRBJ1-1
CASSVDFNTEAFF
>TRBV5-8|TRBJ1-3
CASSLTGTGNTIYF
>TRBV2|TRBJ1-1
CASGVNTEAFF
>TRBV2|TRBJ2-7
CASSYFGSSYEQYF
>TRBV20-1|TRBJ2-1
CSARHIAGGGEQFF
>TRBV29-1|TRBJ2-7
CSVVIGLQAAEQYF
>TRBV18|TRBJ1-2
CASSPRNNYGYTF
>TRBV6-4|TRBJ2-3
CASSDSRGGAADTQYF
>TRBV5-1|TRBJ2-1
CASSLRGQGPQFF
>TRBV3-1|TRBJ1-2
CASSQDRGDRLPRGYTF
>TRBV5-1|TRBJ2-5
CASSLDWPSGGQTQYF
>TRBV6-6|TRBJ2-1
CASSYSETEQFF
>TRBV12-3/TRBV12-4|TRBJ2-7
CASSFRGEGEQYF
>TRBV6-6|TRBJ1-2
CANPTTGYGYTF
>TRBV20-1|TRBJ2-6
CSATLGGAGANVLTF
>TRBV10-3|TRBJ2-7
CAISDLLAGGFYEQYF
>TRBV9|TRBJ2-5
CASSPGQAEPQETQYF
>TRBV29-1|TRBJ1-1
CSLAENTEAFF
>TRBV7-9|TRBJ2-3
CAWSPTSGRTDTQYF
>TRBV19|TRBJ2-3
CASIGGPDTQYF
>TRBV7-8|TRBJ2-5
CASSTSSGGQETQYF
>TRBV7-9|TRBJ1-1
CASSLGGGRNTEAFF
>TRBV7-6|TRBJ2-3
CASSSTFTDTQYF
>TRBV6-5|TRBJ1-1
CASSYRTENTEAFF
>TRBV15|TRBJ2-5
CATSRGADAKETQYF
>TRBV14|TRBJ1-6
CASKLSGGSPLHF
>TRBV2|TRBJ2-7
CATPPSGQAGYEQYF
>TRBV4-1|TRBJ1-5
CASSQRGGGQPQHF
>TRBV6-1|TRBJ2-3
CASSGLAGGNEQYF
>TRBV10-3|TRBJ1-5
CAIQEGNQPQHF
>TRBV5-1|TRBJ1-1
CASSWDGNTEAFF
>TRBV5-5|TRBJ1-1
CASSRTVGGPEAFF
>TRBV25-1|TRBJ2-1
CASSPGTSGRDEQFF
>TRBV2|TRBJ2-6
CASSISGSGANVLTF
>TRBV7-9|TRBJ2-7
CASSLTGTSGPSHEQYF
>TRBV11-3|TRBJ2-1
CASSQQGEQFF
>TRBV5-4|TRBJ1-3
CASSFRGGQGNTIYF
>TRBV7-9|TRBJ2-7
CASSLGGTSGGEQYF
>TRBV12-3/TRBV12-4|TRBJ2-2
CTSTMGGRVTGELFF
>TRBV3-1|TRBJ2-5
CASSQDSRQETQYF
>TRBV10-3|TRBJ2-7
CAISGNRGTYEQYF